The 15 T cell receptor beta chains reported below all come from one sample, sequenced in a study of blood T cell repertoires in COVID-19. Libraries were prepared by immunoSEQ multiplex PCR; TCRdb keeps only in-frame clonotypes and omits some of them. The data contain 350,000 to 550,000 clones, more than 85% of them singletons. The source material was peripheral blood. These receptor sequences come from a woman aged 25 to 39 with acute or convalescent COVID-19.

Only one count was recorded for this clone. The chain joins TRBV5-5 to TRBJ2-5, with 7 positions matching TRBD2. Unmatched junction bases numbered 8, after V lost 4 bases and J lost 2 bases. The CDR3 length is 15 residues. CDR1 and CDR2 (germline): SGHKS, YYEKEE (reference sequence). The CDR3 reads CASSRSGAIQETQYF. CDR3 nucleotide sequence: TGTGCCAGCAGCAGGAGCGGGGCTATACAAGAGACCCAGTACTTC. The full variable domain, completed using reference TRBV5-5 and TRBJ2-5, is DAGVTQSPTHLIKTRGQQVTLRCSPISGHKSVSWYQQVLGQGPQFIFQYYEKEERGRGNFPDRFSARQFPNYSSELNVNALLLGDSALYLCASSRSGAIQETQYFGPGTRLLVL.

The genes are TRBV2 and TRBJ2-3; 12 bases are a match to TRBD2. The V gene end was trimmed by 5 bases and the J gene end by 5 bases; junction bases not matched to a gene: 2. There are 14 residues in the CDR3. Germline loops: CDR1 SNHLY, CDR2 FYNNEI. The CDR3 DNA sequence: TGTGCCAGCAGTACTAGCGGGGGGAAAGATACGCAGTATTTT. Its protein product is CASSTSGGKDTQYF.

This clone appeared once. J is TRBJ1-2 and V is TRBV4-2; D gene unclear. This CDR3 is built from 16 residues. Trimming took 0 bases from V and 5 from J, leaving 16 bases between them. CDR1 and CDR2 (germline): LGHNA, YNFKEQ. CDR3 in amino acids: CASSQDDTIRGYGYTF. CDR3 nucleotides: TGTGCCAGCAGCCAAGATGATACAATAAGAGGGTATGGCTACACCTTC.

V usage is TRBV27 and J usage is TRBJ2-3; 10 bases align to TRBD2. The germline gives CDR1 MNHEY, CDR2 SMNVEV (reference sequence). Losses at the gene ends were 0 bases for V and 8 bases for J; bases not matched to a gene: 14. This CDR3 is 18 amino acids long. In DNA, the CDR3 is TGTGCCAGCAGTTTATCCCCCCTCTATCTAGCGGGGGATACTACGCAGTATTTT. It specifies CASSLSPLYLAGDTTQYF.

CDR3 amino acids: CSASRAPTEALHF. The DNA for the CDR3 is TGCAGTGCTAGTCGAGCACCCACCGAAGCCCTCCACTTT. The chain joins TRBV20-1 to TRBJ1-6, with unresolved D. Trimming took off 3 bases at V and 14 bases at J, with 17 bases between the two ends. CDR3 length: 13 residues. Germline-derived CDR1 and CDR2 are DFQATT and SNEGSKA (reference sequence).

The chain carries TRBV5-5 and TRBJ2-1, with 8 bases that match TRBD2. The trim removed 0 bases at V and 4 bases at J, leaving 9 bases unmatched. The CDR3 covers 17 residues. Germline CDR1 and CDR2: SGHKS and YYEKEE (reference sequence). CDR3 protein: CASSLESWAGGYNEQFF. The DNA for the CDR3 is TGTGCCAGCAGCTTGGAAAGTTGGGCGGGGGGATACAATGAGCAGTTCTTC.

The chain employs TRBV18 and TRBJ1-3; 9 bases align to TRBD1. The CDR3 covers 15 residues. The germline CDR1 and CDR2 sequences are KGHSH and LQKENI. The J segment lost 4 bases and the V segment lost 6 bases, leaving 7 bases of the junction unmatched. The CDR3, as DNA: TGTGCCAGCTCCCCAATGGACAGGGGAGGAAACACCATATATTTT. It specifies CASSPMDRGGNTIYF.

The chain couples TRBV5-4 to TRBJ2-7; 7 positions match TRBD1. The CDR3 length is 15 residues. In germline, CDR1 is SGHNT, CDR2 YYREEE (reference sequence). Trimming at V came to 3 bases and at J to 1 base, leaving 7 bases not matched to a gene. CDR3 protein: CASSWADRRSYEQYF. CDR3 DNA: TGTGCCAGCAGCTGGGCGGACAGGCGATCCTACGAGCAGTACTTC.

The V gene is TRBV7-9, the J gene TRBJ1-1; tentative D call: TRBD1 (5 bases). The V gene lost 3 bases and the J gene lost 0 bases, with 11 bases spanning the gap. The CDR3 totals 15 residues. Germline-derived CDR1 and CDR2 are SEHNR and FQNEAQ (reference sequence). The CDR3 nucleotides are TGTGCCAGCAGCTTCCGAAGGGGTATGAACACTGAAGCTTTCTTT. It translates to CASSFRRGMNTEAFF.

CDR3 in DNA: TGTGCCAGCAGTTACGGGTTCAGGGGCCGGTACACTGAAGCTTTCTTT. Protein: CASSYGFRGRYTEAFF. The V gene is TRBV6-5, the J gene TRBJ1-1, with TRBD1 as a possible D gene (6 bases). Deletions cut 2 bases from V and 3 bases from J, with 16 bases between. The CDR3 has 16 amino acids. CDR1 and CDR2 from the germline V gene are MNHEY and SVGAGI.

The rearrangement links TRBV11-3 to TRBJ2-1, with 10 bases that match TRBD2. The trim removed 5 bases at V and 4 bases at J, leaving 5 bases unmatched. Germline V gene sequence: CDR1 SGHNT, CDR2 YENEEA. This CDR3 has 15 residues. The CDR3 sequence: CASSPSGGAYNEQFF. In DNA, the CDR3 is TGTGCCAGCAGCCCAAGCGGGGGGGCGTACAATGAGCAGTTCTTC. The whole variable domain, filled in from reference TRBV11-3 and TRBJ2-1, reads EAGVVQSPRYKIIEKKQPVAFWCNPISGHNTLYWYLQNLGQGPELLIRYENEEAVDDSQLPKDRFSAERLKGVDSTLKIQPAELGDSAVYLCASSPSGGAYNEQFFGPGTRLTVL.

On this clone itself: At one boundary the junction diverges from the germline segment, which might be a read error. The V call is TRBV7-9, the J call TRBJ1-1; D might be TRBD1 (6 bases). This CDR3 is built from 15 residues. Germline V CDR1 and CDR2: SEHNR, FQNEAQ (reference sequence). The CDR3 coding sequence is TGTGCCAGCAGCGTAGCGGACAGTTTGAACACTGAAGCTTTCTTT. Protein sequence: CASSVADSLNTEAFF. Filled out from reference TRBV7-9 and TRBJ1-1, the complete variable domain reads DTGVSQNPRHKITKRGQNVTFRCDPISEHNRLYWYRQTLGQGPEFLTYFQNEAQLEKSRLLSDRFSAERPKGSFSTLEIQRTEQGDSAMYLCASSVADSLNTEAFFGQGTRLTVV.

This chain joins TRBV7-9 and TRBJ1-2; 7 bases are a match to TRBD1. The V and J ends lost 8 bases and 1 base, in that order; junction bases with no gene match: 22. The CDR3 contains 19 residues. The V gene's germline CDR1 is SEHNR and CDR2 FQNEAQ (reference sequence). In DNA form, the CDR3 reads TGTGCCAGCGATACGTCTGATGGGGACAGTCAAATATTTAACTATGGCTACACCTTC. It specifies CASDTSDGDSQIFNYGYTF.

CDR3 sequence reads: CASSLEGTGRAETQYF. The CDR3 DNA sequence: TGTGCCAGCAGTTTAGAGGGGACAGGGAGGGCAGAGACCCAGTACTTC. V usage is TRBV27 and J usage is TRBJ2-5, with TRBD1 matching over 9 bases. Germline values: CDR1 MNHEY, CDR2 SMNVEV (reference sequence). The CDR3 has 16 residues. Germline trimming cut 2 bases from V and 4 bases from J; bases unmatched to any gene: 8.

Concerning this clone itself: A read error may account for a junction end that differs from germline. This chain joins TRBV30 and TRBJ1-1, with D perhaps matching TRBD1 (5 bases). This CDR3 is built from 12 residues. Germline CDR1 and CDR2: GTSNPN and SVGIG (reference sequence). CDR3 sequence reads: CALQIGTLETSF. CDR3 bases: TGTGCCCTACAAATCGGGACTCTAGAAACTTCCTTT. The complete variable domain, with remaining parts taken from reference TRBV30 and TRBJ1-1, reads SQTIHQWPATLVQPVGSPLSLECTVEGTSNPNLYWYRQAAGRGLQLLFYSVGIGQISSEVPQNLSASRPQDRQFILSSKKLLLSDSGFYLCALQIGTLETSFGQGTRLTVV.